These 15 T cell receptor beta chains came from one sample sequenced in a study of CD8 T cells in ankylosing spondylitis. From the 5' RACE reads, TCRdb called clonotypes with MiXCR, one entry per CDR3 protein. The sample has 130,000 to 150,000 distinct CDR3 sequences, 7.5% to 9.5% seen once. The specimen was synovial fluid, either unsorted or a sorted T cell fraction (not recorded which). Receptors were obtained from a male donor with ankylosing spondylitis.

The CDR3 loop is CASSLVINQPQHF. In DNA, the CDR3 is TGTGCCAGCAGCTTAGTCATCAATCAGCCCCAGCATTTT. The V gene is TRBV7-2, the J gene TRBJ1-5; D is unclear. Germline lookup yields CDR1 SGHTA and CDR2 FQGNSA. V was cut by 1 base and J by 3 bases, with 4 bases left in between. This CDR3 has 13 amino acids.

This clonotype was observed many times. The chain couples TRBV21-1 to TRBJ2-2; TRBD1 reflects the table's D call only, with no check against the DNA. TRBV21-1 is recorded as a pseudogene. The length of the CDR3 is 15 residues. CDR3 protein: CASSSRQGVTGELFF. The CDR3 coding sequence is TGTGCCAGCAGCAGCAGACAGGGTGTTACCGGGGAGCTGTTTTTT.

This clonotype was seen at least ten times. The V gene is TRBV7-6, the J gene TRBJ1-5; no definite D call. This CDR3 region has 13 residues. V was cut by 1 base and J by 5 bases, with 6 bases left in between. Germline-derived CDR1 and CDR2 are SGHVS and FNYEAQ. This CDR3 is CASSLGQYQPQHF. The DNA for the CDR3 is TGTGCCAGCAGCTTAGGGCAGTATCAGCCCCAGCATTTT.

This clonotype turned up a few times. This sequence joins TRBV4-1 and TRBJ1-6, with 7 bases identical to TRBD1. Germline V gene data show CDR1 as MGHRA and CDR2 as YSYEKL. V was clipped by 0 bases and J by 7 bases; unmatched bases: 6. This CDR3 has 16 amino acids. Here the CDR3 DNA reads TGCGCCAGCAGCCAAGATCATCGCAGGGGGAATTCACCCCTCCACTTT. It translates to CASSQDHRRGNSPLHF.

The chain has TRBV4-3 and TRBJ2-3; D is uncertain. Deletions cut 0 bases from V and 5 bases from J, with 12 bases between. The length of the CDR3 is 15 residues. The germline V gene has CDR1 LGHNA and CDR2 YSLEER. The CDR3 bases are TGCGCCAGCAGCCAAGAGAGAGGAAGGGAAGATACGCAGTATTTT. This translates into CASSQERGREDTQYF.

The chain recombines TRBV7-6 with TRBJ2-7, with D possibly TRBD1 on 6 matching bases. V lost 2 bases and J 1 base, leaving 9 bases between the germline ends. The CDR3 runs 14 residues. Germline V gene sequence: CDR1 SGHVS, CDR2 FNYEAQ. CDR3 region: CASSLLQGSYEQYF. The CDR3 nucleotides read TGTGCCAGCAGCTTACTACAGGGATCCTACGAGCAGTACTTC.

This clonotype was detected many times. CDR3 loop: CASSSPTRRETQYF. CDR3 nucleotides: TGTGCCAGCAGTTCCCCAACCCGTCGGGAGACCCAGTACTTC. This sequence joins TRBV25-1 and TRBJ2-5; D remains unclear. The CDR3 loop spans 14 amino acids. V was shortened by 5 bases and J by 5 bases, with 15 bases between the two germline ends. Germline V gene lookup returns CDR1 MGHDK and CDR2 SYGVNS.

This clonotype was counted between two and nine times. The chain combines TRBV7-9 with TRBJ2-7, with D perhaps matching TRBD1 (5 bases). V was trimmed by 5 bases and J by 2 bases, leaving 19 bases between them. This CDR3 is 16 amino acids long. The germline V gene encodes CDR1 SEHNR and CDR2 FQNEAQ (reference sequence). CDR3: CASSRPLDSSPYEQYF. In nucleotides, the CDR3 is TGTGCCAGCAGCCGCCCTTTAGACAGTAGCCCCTACGAGCAGTACTTC.

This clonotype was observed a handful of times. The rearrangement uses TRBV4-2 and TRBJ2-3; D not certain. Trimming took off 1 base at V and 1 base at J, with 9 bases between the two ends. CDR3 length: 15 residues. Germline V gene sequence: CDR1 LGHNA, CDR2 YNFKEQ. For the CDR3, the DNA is TGTGCCAGCAGCCAAGTTCTTACCCGCACAGATACGCAGTATTTT. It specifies CASSQVLTRTDTQYF.

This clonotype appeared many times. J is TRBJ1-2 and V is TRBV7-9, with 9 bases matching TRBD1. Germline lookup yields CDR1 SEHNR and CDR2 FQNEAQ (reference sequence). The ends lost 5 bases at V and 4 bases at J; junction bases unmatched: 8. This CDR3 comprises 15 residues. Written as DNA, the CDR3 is TGTGCCAGCAGCCTAACCGGGACAGGGCTCTATGGCTACACCTTC. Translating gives CASSLTGTGLYGYTF.

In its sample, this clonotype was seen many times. CDR3: CASTLYTGELFF. CDR3 sequence (DNA): TGTGCCAGCACCCTTTACACCGGGGAGCTGTTTTTT. This chain links TRBV11-2 with TRBJ2-2; the D is unclear. In germline, CDR1 is SGHAT, CDR2 FQNNGV. V lost 7 bases to trimming and J lost 3 bases, with 6 bases between them. CDR3 length: 12 amino acids. The complete variable domain, with remaining parts taken from reference TRBV11-2 and TRBJ2-2, reads EAGVAQSPRYKIIEKRQSVAFWCNPISGHATLYWYQQILGQGPKLLIQFQNNGVVDDSQLPKDRFSAERLKGVDSTLKIQPAKLEDSAVYLCASTLYTGELFFGEGSRLTVL.

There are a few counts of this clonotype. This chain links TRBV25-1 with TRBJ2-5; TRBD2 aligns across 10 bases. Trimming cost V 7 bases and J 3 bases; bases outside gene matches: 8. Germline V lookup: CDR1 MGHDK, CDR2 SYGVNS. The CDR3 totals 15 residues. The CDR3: CASTPSGRAEETQYF. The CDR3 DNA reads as TGTGCCAGCACCCCGAGCGGGAGGGCCGAAGAGACCCAGTACTTC. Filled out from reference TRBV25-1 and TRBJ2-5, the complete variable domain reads EADIYQTPRYLVIGTGKKITLECSQTMGHDKMYWYQQDPGMELHLIHYSYGVNSTEKGDLSSESTVSRIRTEHFPLTLESARPSHTSQYLCASTPSGRAEETQYFGPGTRLLVL.

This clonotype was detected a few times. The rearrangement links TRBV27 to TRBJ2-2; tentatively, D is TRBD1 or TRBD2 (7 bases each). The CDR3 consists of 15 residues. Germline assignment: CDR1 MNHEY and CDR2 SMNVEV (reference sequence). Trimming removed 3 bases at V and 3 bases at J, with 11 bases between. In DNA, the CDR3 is TGTGCCAGCAGTTTCAGGGGGGGGGACACCGGGGAGCTGTTTTTT. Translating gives CASSFRGGDTGELFF.

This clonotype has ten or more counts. In DNA, the CDR3 is TGTGCCATACTGGACGTAGCGGGTTCGAAGTCGTACTTC. The encoded protein is CAILDVAGSKSYF. The V and J genes are TRBV6-1 and TRBJ2-7, with 7 positions matching TRBD2. Trimming at V came to 10 bases and at J to 12 bases, leaving 18 bases not matched to a gene. Looked up from germline, CDR1 is MNHNS and CDR2 is SASEGT. The CDR3 has 13 residues.

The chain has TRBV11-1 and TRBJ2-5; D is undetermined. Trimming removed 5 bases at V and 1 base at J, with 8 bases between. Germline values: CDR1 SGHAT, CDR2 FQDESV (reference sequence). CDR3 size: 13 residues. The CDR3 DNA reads TGTGCCAGCAGCCGGATGACCCAAGAGACCCAGTACTTC. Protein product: CASSRMTQETQYF.